Below are 24 T cell receptor beta chains sequenced from a single sample in a study of neurological immune-mediated disorders (dated by TCRdb to about 2019). Libraries were constructed by 5' RACE. Sequencing used an Illumina HiSeq 2500. The public reads were reanalyzed by TCRdb: fastp trimming at Q25, MiXCR alignment, in-frame beta chains only. Rows are unified per CDR3 protein, each entry keeping the most common DNA and genes. This sample has fewer than 80,000 distinct CDR3 sequences in its table, and less than 6% of those were observed once. The ten largest clones capture roughly 3.4% of the sample. Sequencing used PBMCs. These receptors originate from a woman aged 50 to 60 with multiple sclerosis.

In its sample, this clonotype was seen many times. The gene calls are TRBV7-2 and TRBJ2-1; the D is unclear. Germline V gene lookup returns CDR1 SGHTA and CDR2 FQGNSA. The ends were cut back, 6 bases at V and 4 bases at J, with 16 bases in the middle. There are 15 residues in the CDR3. CDR3 sequence: CASSQNSEPYNEQFF. CDR3 sequence (DNA): TGTGCCAGCAGTCAGAACAGCGAGCCTTACAATGAGCAGTTCTTC. Drawing the rest from reference TRBV7-2 and TRBJ2-1, the complete variable domain is GAGVSQSPSNKVTEKGKDVELRCDPISGHTALYWYRQSLGQGLEFLIYFQGNSAPDKSGLPSDRFSAERTGGSVSTLTIQRTQQEDSAVYLCASSQNSEPYNEQFFGPGTRLTVL.

A remark on this clonotype: A junction boundary mismatches the germline segment, possibly from a read error. V gene TRBV7-7 combines with J gene TRBJ2-1, with D maybe TRBD1 (5 bases). Germline CDR1 is SSHAT and CDR2 is FNYEAQ (reference sequence). The CDR3 loop spans 13 amino acids. The DNA for the CDR3 is TGTGCTAGCAGTAACAGGCCCTACAATGAGCAGTTCTTC. Translated, it gives CASSNRPYNEQFF.

V usage is TRBV21-1 and J usage is TRBJ1-1. TRBV21-1 represents a pseudogene. The CDR3 loop spans 13 amino acids. CDR3 sequence: CATSRGGCTEAFF. Here the CDR3 DNA reads TGTGCCACCTCCAGAGGAGGTTGTACTGAAGCTTTCTTT.

This clonotype came up many times. This chain joins TRBV7-2 and TRBJ1-2; D uncertain. Germline loops: CDR1 SGHTA, CDR2 FQGNSA. The CDR3 sequence is 14 residues long. With 2 bases removed from V and 0 bases from J, the gap between germline ends came to 7 bases. CDR3 nucleotides: TGTGCCAGCAGCTTAAAAGGGACTAACTATGGCTACACCTTC. Translated: CASSLKGTNYGYTF.

This clonotype was seen many times. The chain links TRBV11-2 to TRBJ2-5; D gene uncertain. The CDR3 covers 13 residues. V dropped 4 bases and J dropped 4 bases, with 10 bases sitting between them. Germline V gene lookup returns CDR1 SGHAT and CDR2 FQNNGV. CDR3 nucleotides: TGTGCCAGCAGCTATCCCGGCGGAGAGACCCAGTACTTC. Translation: CASSYPGGETQYF.

This clonotype was recorded many times. The chain carries TRBV29-1 and TRBJ1-1; D is unclear. V lost 4 bases and J 0 bases, leaving 9 bases between the germline ends. This CDR3 spans 13 amino acids. CDR1 SQVTM and CDR2 ANQGSEA come from the germline V gene. CDR3 sequence reads: CSVGLRMNTEAFF. The CDR3 nucleotides read TGCAGCGTTGGACTTCGAATGAACACTGAAGCTTTCTTT.

In this sample, this clonotype turned up many times. This chain links TRBV7-3 with TRBJ1-1; possible D gene TRBD1, 6 bases. The V gene's germline CDR1 is SGHTA and CDR2 FQGTGA. This CDR3 has 14 residues. V was clipped by 5 bases and J by 4 bases, with 14 bases between them. The DNA of the CDR3 is TGTGCCAGCAGCCCATATCAGGGGAGCACTGAAGCTTTCTTT. Its translation: CASSPYQGSTEAFF.

This clonotype was detected many times. The rearrangement links TRBV15 to TRBJ2-1, with D hard to call. CDR1 is LNHNV, CDR2 YYDKDF, per germline (reference sequence). The V and J ends lost 1 base and 9 bases respectively, with 1 base between them. This CDR3 comprises 10 residues. The chain's CDR3 is CATSRGEQFF. The CDR3, as DNA: TGTGCCACCAGCAGAGGTGAGCAGTTCTTC.

As to this clonotype: Possible read error: a much larger clone is one base away. The CDR3 DNA is TGTGCCAGCAGTCCGTCTAGGGAGACTTCGGATACGCAGTATTTT. Translated, it gives CASSPSRETSDTQYF. The chain employs TRBV12-3 or TRBV12-4 and TRBJ2-3; a weak D match, TRBD2 (5 bases). This CDR3 is 15 amino acids long. V lost 5 bases and J lost 6, with 18 bases in between.

This clonotype was observed a few times. The rearrangement uses TRBV27 and TRBJ1-2, with D unresolved. CDR3 length: 15 amino acids. With 0 bases removed from V and 8 bases from J, the gap between germline ends came to 16 bases. Germline values: CDR1 MNHEY, CDR2 SMNVEV (reference sequence). The CDR3 nucleotides read TGTGCCAGCAGTTTATCTTCGGTGCCCTCCACGGGCTACACCTTC. It codes for CASSLSSVPSTGYTF.

The rearrangement links TRBV20-1 to TRBJ2-3; 11 bases map to TRBD2. The V and J ends lost 0 bases and 4 bases, in that order; junction bases with no gene match: 0. The CDR3 has 14 amino acids. Germline assignment: CDR1 DFQATT and CDR2 SNEGSKA (reference sequence). The CDR3 loop reads CSARDSGGADTQYF. CDR3 nucleotide sequence: TGCAGTGCTAGAGATAGCGGGGGGGCAGATACGCAGTATTTT.

In its sample, this clonotype was seen a few times. The genes are TRBV28 and TRBJ1-6, with D uncertain. This CDR3 contains 15 residues. Trimming removed 7 bases at V and 7 bases at J, with 17 bases between. CDR1 and CDR2 (germline): MDHEN, SYDVKM. The DNA of the CDR3 is TGTGCCAGCAAGGAGGCCTATAACTCAAATTCACCCCTCCACTTT. Its translation: CASKEAYNSNSPLHF.

The rearrangement links TRBV20-1 to TRBJ2-3, with 10 bases identical to TRBD2. CDR3 length equals 15 residues. Germline V gives CDR1 DFQATT, CDR2 SNEGSKA (reference sequence). V trimming: 4 bases; J trimming: 6 bases; junction bases outside the gene matches: 10. The DNA for the CDR3 is TGCAGTGCTACCCTGCTAGCGGGGGACAGGGATACGCAGTATTTT. Protein sequence: CSATLLAGDRDTQYF.

This clonotype was seen only a few times. The chain has TRBV12-3 or TRBV12-4 and TRBJ1-2; TRBD1 aligns across 8 bases. The CDR3 is 13 amino acids. The trim removed 5 bases at V and 8 bases at J, leaving 7 bases unmatched. The chain's CDR3 is CASSPQGARGYTF. The CDR3 nucleotides read TGTGCCAGCAGTCCGCAGGGGGCCCGCGGCTACACCTTC.

This clonotype was recorded many times. The chain links TRBV7-2 to TRBJ1-5; 7 bases line up with TRBD1. The germline V gene encodes CDR1 SGHTA and CDR2 FQGNSA. V gave up 1 base and J gave up 8 bases; unmatched junction bases: 2. This CDR3 spans 13 amino acids. The DNA of the CDR3 is TGTGCCAGCAGCTTAGTTCAGGGGGAGCCCCAGCATTTT. As protein: CASSLVQGEPQHF.

V gene TRBV5-1 combines with J gene TRBJ2-3; D is unclear. Germline V gene lookup returns CDR1 SGHRS and CDR2 YFSETQ. V lost 0 bases to trimming and J lost 5 bases, with 10 bases between them. This CDR3 spans 14 amino acids. The CDR3 coding sequence is TGCGCCAGCAGCTTGGAAGGGAAGGGAGATACGCAGTATTTT. Protein: CASSLEGKGDTQYF.

The V call is TRBV18, the J call TRBJ2-1; TRBD2 matches at 10 bases. V shed 3 bases and J 3 bases; nucleotides not matched to a gene: 8. Germline V lookup: CDR1 KGHSH, CDR2 LQKENI. The CDR3 loop spans 17 amino acids. This chain's CDR3 is CASSPPLAGDSYNEQFF. DNA of the CDR3: TGTGCCAGCTCACCTCCGCTAGCGGGGGATAGCTACAATGAGCAGTTCTTC.

The chain joins TRBV20-1 to TRBJ1-1; D not resolved. CDR1 is DFQATT, CDR2 SNEGSKA, per germline (reference sequence). This CDR3 spans 11 amino acids. The ends were cut back, 7 bases at V and 4 bases at J, with 10 bases in the middle. Written as DNA, the CDR3 is TGCAGTGTTATAACGGTCACTGAAGCTTTCTTT. This codes for CSVITVTEAFF.

This clonotype was counted only a few times. The V gene is TRBV10-3, the J gene TRBJ1-2, with TRBD1 matching over 7 bases. The ends lost 4 bases at V and 8 bases at J; junction bases unmatched: 10. The CDR3 loop spans 14 amino acids. CDR1 and CDR2 from the germline V gene are ENHRY and SYGVKD. CDR3 protein: CAISGDREAWGYTF. CDR3 DNA: TGTGCCATCAGTGGTGACAGGGAGGCATGGGGCTACACCTTC.

This clonotype has at least ten counts. The chain couples TRBV3-1 to TRBJ2-6; TRBD1 matches 10 bases. The germline gives CDR1 LGHDT, CDR2 YNNKEL (reference sequence). The CDR3 contains 16 residues. Trimming took 8 bases from V and 0 from J; bases not matched to a gene: 4. The CDR3 protein is CASSGQGISGANVLTF. The CDR3 DNA reads as TGTGCCAGCTCGGGACAGGGGATCTCTGGGGCCAACGTCCTGACTTTC.

With regard to this clonotype: A much larger clone sits a single nucleotide away, making a read error possible. Given the absence of the conserved phenylalanine or tryptophan at the CDR3 end, a read error is likely. CDR3 sequence (DNA): TGTGCCAGCAGCTTTCGGAGGGACAGGGGGCCGGAGACCCAGTACTGC. It specifies CASSFRRDRGPETQYC. The gene calls are TRBV7-9 and TRBJ2-5; TRBD1 aligns across 12 bases. CDR3 size: 16 residues. CDR1 SEHNR and CDR2 FQNEAQ come from the germline V gene (reference sequence). Trimming at V came to 3 bases and at J to 5 bases, leaving 7 bases not matched to a gene.

This clonotype turned up a few times. An end of the junction does not agree with germline; a read error may underlie this. The chain links TRBV11-1 to TRBJ1-6; D uncertain. The CDR3 covers 14 residues. Germline CDR1 reads SGHAT; CDR2 reads FQDESV (reference sequence). The CDR3 nucleotides are TGTGCCAGCAGCTTACGGACGGCCAATTCACCCCTCAACTTT. As protein: CASSLRTANSPLNF.

This clonotype occurred many times. The chain joins TRBV12-3 or TRBV12-4 to TRBJ1-2; TRBD1 might be the D (5 bases). There are 16 residues in the CDR3. The ends were cut back, 4 bases at V and 6 bases at J, with 21 bases in the middle. The CDR3 here is CASSSQPGLLSDGYTF. The CDR3 DNA sequence: TGTGCCAGCAGTTCGCAGCCGGGACTCTTATCGGATGGCTACACCTTC.

This clonotype was recorded at least ten times. The J gene is TRBJ2-3, the V gene TRBV6-4; TRBD1 agrees at 9 bases. The CDR3 runs to 15 residues. The junction had 5 bases not matched to a gene; V was cut back by 5 bases and J by 2 bases. Germline assignment: CDR1 MRHNA and CDR2 SNTAGT. This CDR3 reads CASSQGQGDTDTQYF. CDR3 bases: TGTGCCAGCAGTCAGGGACAGGGTGACACAGATACGCAGTATTTT.